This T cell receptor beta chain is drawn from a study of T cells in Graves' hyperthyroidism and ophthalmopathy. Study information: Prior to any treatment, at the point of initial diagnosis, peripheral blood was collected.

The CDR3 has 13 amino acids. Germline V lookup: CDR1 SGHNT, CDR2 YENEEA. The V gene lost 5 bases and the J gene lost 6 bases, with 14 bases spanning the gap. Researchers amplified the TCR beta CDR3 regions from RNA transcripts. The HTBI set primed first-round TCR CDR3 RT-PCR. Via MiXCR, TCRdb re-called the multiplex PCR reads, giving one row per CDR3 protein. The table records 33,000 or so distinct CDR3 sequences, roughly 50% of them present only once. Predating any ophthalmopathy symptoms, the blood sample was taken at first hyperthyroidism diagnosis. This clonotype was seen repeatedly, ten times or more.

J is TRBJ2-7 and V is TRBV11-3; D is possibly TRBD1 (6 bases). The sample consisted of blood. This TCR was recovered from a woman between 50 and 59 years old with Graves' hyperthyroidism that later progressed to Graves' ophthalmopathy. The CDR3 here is CASSNWTASEQYF. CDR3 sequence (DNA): TGTGCCAGCAGCAACTGGACAGCCTCCGAGCAGTACTTC.